This TCR beta chain was sequenced during a study of cytomegalovirus exposure and HLA in healthy donors. On the study more broadly: A data release that came early held roughly 85 million unique TCRs from HLA-typed donors.

The germline gives CDR1 MNHEY, CDR2 SMNVEV (reference sequence). This CDR3 contains 15 residues. After removal of 0 bases from V and 11 bases from J, the junction contained 10 bases not matched to a gene. The PCR was carried out with 60 Vbeta primers and 13 Jbeta primers. Measured with immunoSEQ multiplex PCR; TCRdb has only the in-frame clones, and not every one. This sample has about 160,000 clones, with 75% to 85% found just once. Material: PBMCs. V and J are TRBV27 and TRBJ2-1, with 7 bases that match TRBD1. The sequence was obtained from a woman aged 18-30 years in good health and CMV-seronegative. The CDR3 region is CASSLSRQGRRKQFF. DNA for the CDR3: TGTGCCAGCAGTTTATCCCGACAGGGAAGGAGAAAGCAGTTCTTC.